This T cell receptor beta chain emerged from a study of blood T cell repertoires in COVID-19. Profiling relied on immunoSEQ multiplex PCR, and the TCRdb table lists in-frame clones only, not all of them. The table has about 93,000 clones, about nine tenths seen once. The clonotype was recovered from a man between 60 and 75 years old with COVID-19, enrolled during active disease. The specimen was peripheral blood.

The CDR3, as DNA: TGCAGCGTTGTGAGTCAGGGGAACGATCAGCCCCAGCATTTT. Amino acids: CSVVSQGNDQPQHF. The gene calls are TRBV29-1 and TRBJ1-5, with D possibly matching TRBD1 (6 bases). Germline-derived CDR1 and CDR2 are SQVTM and ANQGSEA. CDR3 length: 14 residues. Trimming pared 4 bases from V and 5 bases from J, leaving 15 bases between. The variable domain in full, with the rest retrieved from reference TRBV29-1 and TRBJ1-5, is SAVISQKPSRDICQRGTSLTIQCQVDSQVTMMFWYRQQPGQSLTLIATANQGSEATYESGFVIDKFPISRPNLTFSTLTVSNMSPEDSSIYLCSVVSQGNDQPQHFGDGTRLSIL.